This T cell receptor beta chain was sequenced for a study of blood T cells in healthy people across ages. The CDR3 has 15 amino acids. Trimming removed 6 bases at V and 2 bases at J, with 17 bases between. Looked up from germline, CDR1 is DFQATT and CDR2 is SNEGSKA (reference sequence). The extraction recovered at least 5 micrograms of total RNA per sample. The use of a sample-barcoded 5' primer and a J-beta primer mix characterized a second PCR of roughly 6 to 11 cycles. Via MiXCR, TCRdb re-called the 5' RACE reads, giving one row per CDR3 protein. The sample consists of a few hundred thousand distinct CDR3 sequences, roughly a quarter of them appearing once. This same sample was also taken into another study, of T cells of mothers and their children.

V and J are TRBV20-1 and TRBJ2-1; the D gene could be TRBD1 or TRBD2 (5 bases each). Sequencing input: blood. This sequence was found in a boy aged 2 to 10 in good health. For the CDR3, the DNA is TGCAGTGCCCCTTATGGGGGAGCCCCCTACAATGAGCAGTTCTTC. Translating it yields CSAPYGGAPYNEQFF.